What follows are 27 T cell receptor beta chains derived from one specimen sequenced in a study of cytomegalovirus exposure and HLA in healthy donors. Amplification used 60 Vbeta primers and 13 Jbeta primers. TCRdb's table, derived via immunoSEQ multiplex PCR, lists solely in-frame clones and lacks some. The table records 200,000 or so clones, more than 65% of them present only once. The sequenced material came from PBMCs. The receptors stem from a woman aged 25 to 39 in good health and CMV-seropositive.

The V and J genes are TRBV14 and TRBJ1-2; a weak D match, TRBD1 (6 bases). This CDR3 has 15 residues. Germline values: CDR1 SGHDN, CDR2 FVKESK. V shed 0 bases and J shed 8 bases, with 16 bases lying between them. CDR3 sequence (DNA): TGTGCCAGCAGCCAAGATCCAAGGGGGGGGTTCGGCTACACCTTC. Amino acids: CASSQDPRGGFGYTF.

V usage is TRBV29-1 and J usage is TRBJ1-1; tentatively, D is TRBD1 (5 bases). The CDR3 length is 12 residues. Trimming stripped 5 bases from V and 4 bases from J, with 11 bases between. Germline V lookup: CDR1 SQVTM, CDR2 ANQGSEA. Here the CDR3 DNA reads TGCAGCGTTAGCGACAGTAGCACTGAAGCTTTCTTT. It encodes CSVSDSSTEAFF.

The chain carries TRBV5-3 and TRBJ1-1; D unclear. TRBV5-3 is identified as an open reading frame with a role that is uncertain. V was clipped by 2 bases and J by 8 bases, with 19 bases between them. This CDR3 is built from 15 residues. CDR3 protein: CARSLERGDVPEAFF. Written as DNA, the CDR3 is TGTGCCAGAAGCTTAGAAAGAGGCGACGTGCCCGAAGCTTTCTTT.

The CDR3 region has the DNA TGTGCCAGTAGTCAGGCACCTACCTACGAGCAGTACTTC. Translated, it gives CASSQAPTYEQYF. J is TRBJ2-7 and V is TRBV19; D remains ambiguous. In germline, CDR1 is LNHDA, CDR2 SQIVND (reference sequence). The CDR3 runs to 13 residues. V was shortened by 5 bases and J by 2 bases, with 10 bases between the two germline ends.

This clone was recorded a few times. The V and J genes are TRBV5-6 and TRBJ2-5, with 12 bases fitting TRBD2. The CDR3 has 16 amino acids. V lost 3 bases to trimming and J lost 7 bases; unmatched junction nucleotides: 10. From germline, CDR1 is SGHDT and CDR2 YYEEEE. CDR3 in amino acids: CASSSRASGRVGTQYF. The DNA for the CDR3 is TGTGCCAGCAGCTCAAGGGCTAGCGGGAGGGTGGGGACCCAGTACTTC.

The V call is TRBV6-5, the J call TRBJ2-7, with D possibly matching TRBD2 (6 bases). This CDR3 is 11 amino acids long. V lost 8 bases and J 3 bases, leaving 8 bases between the germline ends. CDR1 and CDR2 (germline): MNHEY, SVGAGI. CDR3 amino acids: CASGGNYEQYF. CDR3 sequence (DNA): TGTGCCAGCGGCGGGAACTACGAGCAGTACTTC.

The chain carries TRBV2 and TRBJ2-2, with D tentatively TRBD1 (5 bases). The CDR3 is made up of 14 amino acids. The germline V gene encodes CDR1 SNHLY and CDR2 FYNNEI. V was shortened by 4 bases and J by 4 bases, with 10 bases between the two germline ends. In DNA form, the CDR3 reads TGTGCCAGCAGTGGGTGGGGCGGCACCGGGGAGCTGTTTTTT. Its translation: CASSGWGGTGELFF.

This clone was counted ten times or more. The gene calls are TRBV10-3 and TRBJ2-1; D is ambiguous. V dropped 9 bases and J dropped 5 bases, with 14 bases sitting between them. Germline V gene sequence: CDR1 ENHRY, CDR2 SYGVKD. CDR3 length: 13 residues. The CDR3 bases are TGTGCCATGTTAAGCGCCAAAAACAATGAGCAGTTCTTC. Encoded protein: CAMLSAKNNEQFF.

The CDR3 sequence is CATRGGVYVGYTF. CDR3 nucleotides: TGTGCCACCCGAGGGGGAGTCTATGTCGGCTACACCTTC. V and J are TRBV5-4 and TRBJ1-2, with a tentative D call TRBD1 (6 bases). V lost 9 bases to trimming and J lost 8 bases, with 20 bases between them. This CDR3 region has 13 residues. Germline CDR1 is SGHNT and CDR2 is YYREEE (reference sequence).

The rearrangement joins TRBV2 to TRBJ1-2; tentatively, D is TRBD1 (6 bases). Trimming cost V 7 bases and J 4 bases, with 19 bases left between them. The germline V gene encodes CDR1 SNHLY and CDR2 FYNNEI. The length of the CDR3 is 15 residues. The CDR3 region has the DNA TGTGCCAGCACCGGGGCGGGGGGCGCGCTCTATGGCTACACCTTC. This translates into CASTGAGGALYGYTF.

The V gene is TRBV6-6, the J gene TRBJ2-7; a weak D match, TRBD1 (6 bases). The germline V gene has CDR1 MNHNY and CDR2 SVGAGI (reference sequence). Trimming left V 6 bases short and J 3 bases short, with 12 bases between. There are 13 residues in the CDR3. This CDR3 is CASRDSQYYEQYF. The CDR3 nucleotides are TGTGCCAGCAGGGACAGCCAATACTACGAGCAGTACTTC.

V gene TRBV5-4 combines with J gene TRBJ1-5; 7 bases are a match to TRBD1. With 4 bases clipped from V and 7 bases from J, the junction kept 8 bases outside the gene matches. The CDR3 contains 14 residues. Germline CDR1 is SGHNT and CDR2 is YYREEE (reference sequence). The CDR3 protein is CASSLQGDSQPQHF. CDR3 nucleotide sequence: TGTGCCAGCAGCCTCCAGGGGGACTCGCAGCCCCAGCATTTT.

This chain links TRBV7-9 with TRBJ1-2, with D tentatively TRBD1 (6 bases). Germline-derived CDR1 and CDR2 are SEHNR and FQNEAQ (reference sequence). Trimming pared 5 bases from V and 7 bases from J, leaving 23 bases between. The CDR3 is 16 residues long. CDR3 DNA: TGTGCCAGCAGCCATAATTCAGGGGCCGCCTCGGTTGGCTACACCTTC. This translates into CASSHNSGAASVGYTF.

A few counts support this clone. The chain couples TRBV28 to TRBJ2-1; TRBD2 matches at 9 bases. J was trimmed by 6 bases and V by 1 base; bases with no gene match: 4. This CDR3 region has 15 residues. Per the germline V gene, CDR1 is MDHEN and CDR2 is SYDVKM. CDR3 DNA sequence: TGTGCCAGCAGTTTATTCACTAGCGGGTCCAATGAGCAGTTCTTC. As protein: CASSLFTSGSNEQFF.

V usage is TRBV14 and J usage is TRBJ1-2, with D uncertain. The germline V and J ends were trimmed by 6 bases and 12 bases, with 17 bases remaining between them. This CDR3 has 12 residues. Germline CDR1 is SGHDN and CDR2 is FVKESK. As DNA, the CDR3 is TGTGCCAGCAGTCCCCGGGCCAGCGGCAACACCTTC. This codes for CASSPRASGNTF.

The chain links TRBV7-9 to TRBJ1-5; D might be TRBD1 (5 bases). CDR3 length: 14 amino acids. Deletions cut 5 bases from V and 4 bases from J, with 12 bases between. CDR1 is SEHNR, CDR2 FQNEAQ, per germline (reference sequence). The CDR3 region is CASSKMTVNQPQHF. The CDR3 DNA reads as TGTGCCAGCAGCAAAATGACAGTTAATCAGCCCCAGCATTTT.

The chain links TRBV2 to TRBJ1-2; 7 bases are shared with TRBD1. After removal of 3 bases from V and 4 bases from J, the junction contained 8 bases not matched to a gene. Germline lookup yields CDR1 SNHLY and CDR2 FYNNEI. The CDR3 spans 15 residues. In nucleotides, the CDR3 is TGTGCCAGCAGTGACCGGGACAGTCGTCTCTATGGCTACACCTTC. Translated, it gives CASSDRDSRLYGYTF.

The chain is built from TRBV6-6 and TRBJ1-5, with 11 bases lining up with TRBD1. The V gene end was trimmed by 7 bases and the J gene end by 2 bases; junction bases not matched to a gene: 4. The CDR3 runs to 15 residues. Germline values: CDR1 MNHNY, CDR2 SVGAGI (reference sequence). CDR3 amino acids: CASIWDRGGNQPQHF. The CDR3 DNA reads as TGTGCCAGCATTTGGGACAGGGGGGGCAATCAGCCCCAGCATTTT.

DNA for the CDR3: TGTGCCACTGCTCGGGACTATGGCTACACCTTC. Translating gives CATARDYGYTF. V and J are TRBV6-1 and TRBJ1-2, with unresolved D. V shed 10 bases and J shed 3 bases, with 9 bases lying between them. Germline CDR1 and CDR2: MNHNS and SASEGT. This CDR3 comprises 11 residues.

A few counts support this clone. The CDR3 coding sequence is TGTGCCAGCACCCTATCTGGGGCCAACGTCCTGACTTTC. Translation: CASTLSGANVLTF. This chain uses TRBV11-2 with TRBJ2-6, with D unclear. This CDR3 has 13 amino acids. Per germline, CDR1 SGHAT and CDR2 FQNNGV. V lost 7 bases and J lost 1, with 5 bases in between. The full variable domain, completed using reference TRBV11-2 and TRBJ2-6, is EAGVAQSPRYKIIEKRQSVAFWCNPISGHATLYWYQQILGQGPKLLIQFQNNGVVDDSQLPKDRFSAERLKGVDSTLKIQPAKLEDSAVYLCASTLSGANVLTFGAGSRLTVL.

The rearrangement joins TRBV4-1 to TRBJ1-5; D not resolved. The V end lost 3 bases, the J end lost 0 bases, and 9 bases lay between the germline ends. Germline lookup yields CDR1 MGHRA and CDR2 YSYEKL. CDR3 size: 15 residues. The CDR3 here is CASSHARGSNQPQHF. Here the CDR3 DNA reads TGCGCCAGCAGCCATGCCCGGGGTAGCAATCAGCCCCAGCATTTT.

The chain links TRBV28 to TRBJ2-3; D might be TRBD2 (6 bases). Germline V CDR1 and CDR2: MDHEN, SYDVKM. The CDR3 extends over 15 amino acids. V was pared by 6 bases and J by 8 bases, with 21 bases between. In nucleotides, the CDR3 is TGTGCCAGCAGGGATAGCGGTGTTGGATTCGGTACGCAGTATTTT. Amino acids: CASRDSGVGFGTQYF.

The chain links TRBV29-1 to TRBJ2-7, with 7 bases lining up with TRBD1. The CDR3 has 13 residues. V shed 4 bases, J shed 6 bases, and the junction held 9 bases outside the gene matches. From germline, CDR1 is SQVTM and CDR2 ANQGSEA. The CDR3 DNA is TGCAGCGTTGTGAGGACAGGTCCATCCGAGCAGTACTTC. Encoded protein: CSVVRTGPSEQYF.

The gene calls are TRBV5-6 and TRBJ2-1; maybe TRBD2 (5 bases). The germline V gene encodes CDR1 SGHDT and CDR2 YYEEEE. This CDR3 spans 15 amino acids. The ends were cut back, 4 bases at V and 8 bases at J, with 19 bases in the middle. The CDR3 reads CASSLLVSSEDEQFF. The CDR3 region has the DNA TGTGCCAGCAGCCTACTAGTCTCTTCCGAGGATGAGCAGTTCTTC.

The J gene is TRBJ2-1, the V gene TRBV14; 7 bases fit TRBD1. The CDR3 has 13 amino acids. The V segment lost 2 bases and the J segment 7 bases; nucleotides outside the gene matches: 2. Germline V CDR1 and CDR2: SGHDN, FVKESK. CDR3 nucleotide sequence: TGTGCCAGCAGCCAAAACAGGGGAAATGAGCAGTTCTTC. It specifies CASSQNRGNEQFF.

The chain combines TRBV15 with TRBJ2-1, with 10 bases matching TRBD1. CDR1 and CDR2 from the germline V gene are LNHNV and YYDKDF (reference sequence). V lost 1 base and J lost 5; bases outside the gene matches: 5. This CDR3 spans 16 amino acids. Here the CDR3 reads CATSRGIGTGDNEQFF. As DNA, the CDR3 is TGTGCCACCAGCAGAGGAATCGGGACAGGGGACAATGAGCAGTTCTTC. Supplemented by reference TRBV15 and TRBJ2-1, the full variable domain reads DAMVIQNPRYQVTQFGKPVTLSCSQTLNHNVMYWYQQKSSQAPKLLFHYYDKDFNNEADTPDNFQSRRPNTSFCFLDIRSPGLGDTAMYLCATSRGIGTGDNEQFFGPGTRLTVL.

The chain couples TRBV6-5 to TRBJ1-2; 7 bases align to TRBD1. Germline V gene sequence: CDR1 MNHEY, CDR2 SVGAGI. After removal of 5 bases from V and 6 bases from J, the junction contained 3 bases not matched to a gene. CDR3 length: 12 residues. The CDR3 DNA follows: TGTGCCAGCAGTCGACAGGGTAATGGCTACACCTTC. Its translation: CASSRQGNGYTF.